One sample yielded the 2 T cell receptor beta chains listed below, sequenced in a study of T cells after yellow fever vaccination. Via MiXCR, TCRdb re-called the 5' RACE reads, giving one row per CDR3 protein. The data hold 200,000 to 300,000 distinct CDR3 sequences, with roughly 6.3% observed a single time. Source: CD4+ T cells sorted from PBMCs, taken on the day of the yellow fever booster vaccination. These receptors were obtained from a man younger than 45 who received the YFV17D yellow fever vaccine.

In its sample, this clonotype was seen a few times. The rearrangement joins TRBV20-1 to TRBJ2-3, with TRBD2 matching over 7 bases. The CDR3 contains 12 residues. Germline lookup yields CDR1 DFQATT and CDR2 SNEGSKA (reference sequence). Trimming at V came to 6 bases and at J to 9 bases, leaving 9 bases not matched to a gene. CDR3 in amino acids: CSASTAGVTQYF. CDR3 bases: TGCAGTGCCTCTACTGCGGGGGTGACGCAGTATTTT.

This clonotype was observed a few times. V and J are TRBV28 and TRBJ2-3; 7 bases map to TRBD1. With 4 bases clipped from V and 2 bases from J, the junction kept 6 bases outside the gene matches. Germline V gene data show CDR1 as MDHEN and CDR2 as SYDVKM. This CDR3 is 15 amino acids long. CDR3 sequence: CASSYRTGATDTQYF. For the CDR3, the DNA is TGTGCCAGCAGTTATCGAACAGGGGCCACAGATACGCAGTATTTT.